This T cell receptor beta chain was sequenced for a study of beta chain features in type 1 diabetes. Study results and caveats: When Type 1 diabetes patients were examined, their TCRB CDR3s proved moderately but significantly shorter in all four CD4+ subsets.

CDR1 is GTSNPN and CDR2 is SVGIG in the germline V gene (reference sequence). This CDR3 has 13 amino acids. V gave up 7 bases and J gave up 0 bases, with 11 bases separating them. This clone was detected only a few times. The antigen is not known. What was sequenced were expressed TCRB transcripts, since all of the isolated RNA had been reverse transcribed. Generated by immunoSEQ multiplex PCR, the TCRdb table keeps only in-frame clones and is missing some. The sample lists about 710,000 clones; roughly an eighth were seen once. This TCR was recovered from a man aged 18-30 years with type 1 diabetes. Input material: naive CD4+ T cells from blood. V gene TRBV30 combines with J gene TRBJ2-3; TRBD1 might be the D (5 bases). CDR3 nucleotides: TGTGCCTCGACAGTAACTAGCACAGATACGCAGTATTTT. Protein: CASTVTSTDTQYF.